This T cell receptor (beta chain) derives from a study of T cells in Graves' hyperthyroidism and ophthalmopathy (dated by TCRdb to between 2018 and 2021). For the study in its entirety: Peripheral blood samples were taken at initial diagnosis, before any treatment was given. Thyroid tissue and blood T-cell repertoires from about six Graves' hyperthyroidism patients were also compared in the study. Whether ophthalmopathy could be predicted prospectively was tested in an independent validation cohort made up of approximately 19 hyperthyroidism patients plus 17 patients who later progressed to ophthalmopathy. Following sampling, methimazole starting at 30 mg daily was given to hyperthyroidism patients, and high-dose intravenous methylprednisolone was given to ophthalmopathy patients. According to the paper, TCR Vbeta CDR3 sequencing was carried out on approximately 140 peripheral blood samples, which came from about 45 ophthalmopathy, 75 or so hyperthyroidism and about 17 progressor patients. To identify TCR V-J signatures that set the groups apart, the researchers used a discovery cohort of 90 to 100 patients, made up of approximately 43 with Graves' ophthalmopathy and about 60 with stable Graves' hyperthyroidism. The 90 or so discovery patients were randomly split 7:3 into training and test sets.

Here is what the overall study found, with its caveats: No statistical method was used to fix the sample size in advance, and group allocation was not hidden from the investigators. In cross-validation, a model built on a 13 V-J signature told ophthalmopathy apart from stable hyperthyroidism with 87.88% sensitivity and 81% to 82% specificity, and in testing the same model reached 80%/75%. Blood samples also contained most of the expanded thyroid clonotypes (frequency above 0.001), which suggests that blood repertoires may reflect thyroid immune responses. In validation, the model predicted progression to ophthalmopathy a median of roughly 6.1 months before onset, with about 64% sensitivity and roughly 72% specificity.

TCR beta CDR3 regions were amplified from RNA transcripts. For the first round of RT-PCR on the TCR CDR3, the HTBI primer set was used together with the Qiagen OneStep RT-PCR kit. The libraries were constructed in a second round of multiplex PCR and then size-selected and purified. Paired-end sequencing of the libraries was performed with 100 bp reads on an Illumina HiSeq2000. Regarding the original processing steps: Raw data were processed with SOAPnuke, discarding reads with adapters, uncalled bases, mean Phred below 15, or no exact constant-primer or identifier match. High-quality paired reads were merged using COPE v1.2.5, and each unique nucleotide sequence was defined as a clonotype. Clonotypes were aligned to IMGT TRBV, TRBD and TRBJ reference segments using MiTCR v1.1. Only V-J combinations with frequency above 0.0001, covering approximately 99% of repertoires, were analysed. The TCS score was defined as the ratio of F50 (clonal expansion) to E x V (chaos), calculated using BLOSUM62-based TCRdist between CDR3 peptides within each V-J. Welch's t-statistics and random forest reduced 450 to 600 V-J features to 10 to 15, which were used in a naive Bayes classifier (R e1071). TCRdb handled the public reads itself, with Q25 trimming in fastp and clone calling in MiXCR, and kept productive beta chains. A single entry per CDR3 protein holds the most common genes and DNA from its merged rows. The V and J calls were not made by the authors but by TCRdb's processing. This sample holds about 520,000 distinct CDR3 sequences; about a fifth were observed only once. Of the sample, approximately 25% falls within the top ten clones.

Stable Graves' hyperthyroidism was defined as the absence of progression to ophthalmopathy over 18 months of follow-up. The hyperthyroidism patients were between 18 and 65 years old and newly diagnosed, with a disease duration of less than 2 months. The study excluded patients with uncontrolled infections, other autoimmune diseases, pregnancy or lactation. Diagnoses relied on clinical symptoms, serum thyroxine and TRAb, thyroid ultrasound and orbital computed tomography. PBMCs were isolated from more than 8 ml of fresh peripheral blood by Ficoll-Paque density gradient centrifugation. Trizol reagent was used to extract total RNA, and RNA quality was then checked on an Agilent 2100 Bioanalyzer. Ten or more counts support this clonotype. The antigen it recognizes is unknown. No base qualities exist here, and no much larger clone lies one base off it. Trimming takes 3 bases from V and 4 bases from J, and the germline ends sit 7 bases apart. The CDR3 spans 12 residues, from the cysteine through the phenylalanine. The sequence is cut down to CDR3 DNA, 36 bases in frame from base 1. Sequences MNHNS (CDR1) and SASEGT (CDR2) are obtained from the germline V gene.

Sequences were obtained from blood. The chain joins TRBV6-1 to TRBJ2-7; the D gene is not confidently resolved. This clonotype was obtained from a young man with Graves' hyperthyroidism. CDR3 sequence: CASSDQLYEQYF. The DNA reads as follows: TGTGCCAGCAGTGATCAGCTATACGAGCAGTACTTC.